This T cell receptor (beta chain) was documented in a study of blood T cells in healthy people across ages. This clonotype was counted a few times. The authors ran a second PCR of roughly 6 to 12 cycles using a sample-barcoded 5' primer and a J-beta primer mix. The template-switch adaptor was a 5' adaptor with 12 random nucleotides. It tagged each cDNA molecule. Via MiXCR, TCRdb re-called the 5' RACE reads, giving one row per CDR3 protein. This sample has roughly 1,800,000 distinct CDR3 sequences, with about 49% found just once. J gave up 1 base and V 7 bases, and 5 bases lay outside the gene matches. The CDR3 covers 14 residues. Per the germline V gene, CDR1 is SGHRS and CDR2 is YFSETQ.

This receptor was taken from a woman in her 40s in good health. The rearrangement uses TRBV5-1 and TRBJ2-7; 10 bases are shared with TRBD1. Input material: blood. This CDR3 is CASQRDRGSYEQYF. The CDR3 DNA follows: TGCGCCAGCCAAAGGGACAGGGGATCCTACGAGCAGTACTTC.